This T cell receptor beta chain appears in the sequencing data of a study of blood T cells in healthy people across ages. Germline V CDR1 and CDR2: SGHDN, FVKESK. The CDR3 consists of 13 residues. Deletions cut 4 bases from V and 7 bases from J, with 13 bases between. The use of a sample-barcoded 5' primer and a J-beta primer mix characterized a second PCR of roughly 6 to 11 cycles. TCRdb re-derived calls from the 5' RACE reads in MiXCR, one entry per CDR3 protein. The table includes about 1.4 million distinct CDR3 sequences, 55% to 75% detected once. The rearrangement links TRBV14 to TRBJ2-5; D not resolved. The specimen was blood. The receptor was derived from a man aged 18 to 30 in good health. This CDR3 is CASSLVDGGTQYF. The CDR3 DNA follows: TGTGCCAGCAGCCTAGTAGACGGCGGGACCCAGTACTTC.